Listed below are T cell receptor beta chains from one sample, sequenced in a study of glioma-infiltrating T cells after dendritic cell vaccination. The table came from immunoSEQ multiplex PCR; TCRdb's copy has only in-frame clones and leaves some out. The sample has about 64,000 clones, approximately 78% seen once. The material sequenced was blood, taken before dendritic cell vaccination. These receptors were obtained from a human donor with glioblastoma. Each CDR3 is given with its conserved first and last residue. Each record gives: D gene, J gene, CDR3 length, V gene, clone size, CDR3 protein, CDR3 DNA. D genes are given only for firm matches. Size tells how often a clone was seen (once, few, many) or the class of an expanded clone, and some rows leave it out.

d_gene: -
j_gene: TRBJ2-7
len: 13
v_gene: TRBV27
abundance: -
CDR3aa: CASSLSTAYEQYF
CDR3nt: TGTGCCAGCAGTTTATCAACAGCCTACGAGCAGTACTTC

d_gene: TRBD1
j_gene: TRBJ2-1
len: 15
v_gene: TRBV5-1
abundance: -
CDR3aa: CASSGQGQHYNEQFF
CDR3nt: TGCGCCAGCAGCGGACAGGGGCAGCATTACAATGAGCAGTTCTTC

d_gene: TRBD1
j_gene: TRBJ1-6
len: 13
v_gene: TRBV6-1
abundance: once
CDR3aa: CASSVDRDSPLHF
CDR3nt: TGTGCCAGCAGTGTAGACAGGGATTCACCCCTCCACTTT

d_gene: -
j_gene: TRBJ1-3
len: 14
v_gene: TRBV28
abundance: -
CDR3aa: CASSFSVSGNTIYF
CDR3nt: TGTGCCAGCAGTTTCAGTGTCTCTGGAAACACCATATATTTT

d_gene: -
j_gene: TRBJ2-7
len: 14
v_gene: TRBV7-9
abundance: -
CDR3aa: CASSFLNTGLEQYF
CDR3nt: TGTGCCAGCAGCTTCCTGAATACCGGTCTCGAGCAGTACTTC

d_gene: TRBD2
j_gene: TRBJ2-7
len: 13
v_gene: TRBV11-3
abundance: once
CDR3aa: CASSKRGSYEQYF
CDR3nt: TGTGCCAGCAGCAAGCGGGGTTCCTACGAGCAGTACTTC

d_gene: TRBD1
j_gene: TRBJ2-1
len: 15
v_gene: TRBV9
abundance: -
CDR3aa: CASSLGQGTLHEQFF
CDR3nt: TGTGCCAGCAGCCTAGGACAGGGGACCCTACACGAGCAGTTCTTC

d_gene: TRBD1
j_gene: TRBJ2-1
len: 14
v_gene: TRBV5-8
abundance: -
CDR3aa: CASSQGAFGYEQFF
CDR3nt: TGTGCCAGCTCACAGGGGGCTTTTGGGTATGAGCAGTTCTTC

d_gene: TRBD1
j_gene: TRBJ2-7
len: 12
v_gene: TRBV11-2
abundance: -
CDR3aa: CASRETGTKQYF
CDR3nt: TGTGCCAGCAGGGAGACAGGGACGAAGCAGTACTTC

d_gene: -
j_gene: TRBJ1-1
len: 11
v_gene: TRBV6-5
abundance: -
CDR3aa: CASSNRWEAFF
CDR3nt: TGTGCCAGCAGCAACAGGTGGGAAGCTTTCTTT

d_gene: TRBD2
j_gene: TRBJ2-7
len: 16
v_gene: TRBV11-2
abundance: -
CDR3aa: CASSLLAGGSSYEQYF
CDR3nt: TGTGCCAGCAGCTTACTAGCGGGGGGAAGCTCCTACGAGCAGTACTTC

d_gene: -
j_gene: TRBJ1-1
len: 15
v_gene: TRBV7-8
abundance: once
CDR3aa: CASSLVMTGNTEAFF
CDR3nt: TGTGCCAGCAGCTTAGTAATGACGGGTAACACTGAAGCTTTCTTT

d_gene: -
j_gene: TRBJ2-5
len: 14
v_gene: TRBV7-9
abundance: once
CDR3aa: CASIQSRYQETQYF
CDR3nt: TGTGCCAGCATCCAATCCCGGTACCAAGAGACCCAGTACTTC

d_gene: -
j_gene: TRBJ1-1
len: 12
v_gene: TRBV11-2
abundance: -
CDR3aa: CASSPMNTEAFF
CDR3nt: TGTGCCAGCAGCCCTATGAACACTGAAGCTTTCTTT

d_gene: -
j_gene: TRBJ2-1
len: 15
v_gene: TRBV6-1
abundance: once
CDR3aa: CASSPSGPSYNEQFF
CDR3nt: TGTGCCAGCAGCCCAAGTGGGCCTTCCTACAATGAGCAGTTCTTC

d_gene: -
j_gene: TRBJ1-1
len: 13
v_gene: TRBV6-4
abundance: -
CDR3aa: CASSEQTNTEAFF
CDR3nt: TGTGCCAGCAGCGAACAGACGAACACTGAAGCTTTCTTT

d_gene: -
j_gene: TRBJ2-1
len: 18
v_gene: TRBV5-1
abundance: -
CDR3aa: CASSPTRTVTVFDNEQFF
CDR3nt: TGCGCCAGCAGCCCGACCCGAACTGTGACAGTCTTCGACAATGAGCAGTTCTTC

d_gene: -
j_gene: TRBJ1-5
len: 15
v_gene: TRBV10-3
abundance: -
CDR3aa: CAISERMRGNQPQHF
CDR3nt: TGTGCCATCAGTGAGCGAATGAGGGGCAATCAGCCCCAGCATTTT

d_gene: TRBD2
j_gene: TRBJ2-7
len: 15
v_gene: TRBV7-9
abundance: few
CDR3aa: CASSLRSGGTQEQYF
CDR3nt: TGTGCCAGCAGCTTACGTAGCGGGGGAACACAGGAGCAGTACTTC

d_gene: -
j_gene: TRBJ2-3
len: 12
v_gene: TRBV5-8
abundance: -
CDR3aa: CASSLRVDTQYF
CDR3nt: TGTGCCAGCAGCCTTCGGGTAGATACGCAGTATTTT

d_gene: TRBD1
j_gene: TRBJ2-2
len: 15
v_gene: TRBV25-1
abundance: -
CDR3aa: CASRPAGGDTGELFF
CDR3nt: TGTGCCAGCAGGCCCGCAGGGGGTGACACCGGGGAGCTGTTTTTT

d_gene: TRBD2
j_gene: TRBJ2-3
len: 14
v_gene: TRBV5-1
abundance: -
CDR3aa: CASSLSWGGDTQYF
CDR3nt: TGCGCCAGCAGCTTGAGTTGGGGGGGAGATACGCAGTATTTT

d_gene: TRBD2
j_gene: TRBJ2-3
len: 15
v_gene: TRBV29-1
abundance: -
CDR3aa: CSVEDLRGGTDTQYF
CDR3nt: TGCAGCGTTGAAGATCTTCGGGGGGGCACAGATACGCAGTATTTT

d_gene: -
j_gene: TRBJ1-1
len: 17
v_gene: TRBV7-6
abundance: -
CDR3aa: CASSLGPGLQKDTEAFF
CDR3nt: TGTGCCAGCAGCTTAGGGCCGGGACTCCAGAAGGACACTGAAGCTTTCTTT

d_gene: -
j_gene: TRBJ1-1
len: 14
v_gene: TRBV5-1
abundance: -
CDR3aa: CASSLTVGGAEAFF
CDR3nt: TGCGCCAGCAGCCTGACGGTCGGGGGGGCTGAAGCTTTCTTT

d_gene: -
j_gene: TRBJ2-3
len: 15
v_gene: TRBV28
abundance: once
CDR3aa: CASRYRSPSTDTQYF
CDR3nt: TGTGCCAGCAGATACAGATCACCTAGCACAGATACGCAGTATTTT

d_gene: -
j_gene: TRBJ2-3
len: 11
v_gene: TRBV20-1
abundance: few
CDR3aa: CSAVTASTQYF
CDR3nt: TGCAGTGCGGTGACCGCTAGTACGCAGTATTTT

d_gene: -
j_gene: TRBJ2-7
len: 13
v_gene: TRBV14
abundance: -
CDR3aa: CASSPGPTGEQYF
CDR3nt: TGTGCCAGCAGCCCCGGGCCGACGGGGGAGCAGTACTTC

d_gene: -
j_gene: TRBJ1-6
len: 14
v_gene: TRBV6-1
abundance: -
CDR3aa: CASSATGYNSPLHF
CDR3nt: TGTGCCAGCAGTGCTACAGGGTATAATTCACCCCTCCACTTT

d_gene: TRBD1
j_gene: TRBJ2-7
len: 12
v_gene: TRBV30
abundance: -
CDR3aa: CAWSRGRTGRYF
CDR3nt: TGTGCCTGGAGCAGGGGGAGGACAGGGAGGTACTTC

d_gene: TRBD1
j_gene: TRBJ2-1
len: 13
v_gene: TRBV28
abundance: -
CDR3aa: CASKGAEYNEQFF
CDR3nt: TGTGCCAGCAAGGGGGCCGAATACAATGAGCAGTTCTTC

d_gene: -
j_gene: TRBJ2-5
len: 14
v_gene: TRBV19
abundance: -
CDR3aa: CASSKQSLLETQYF
CDR3nt: TGTGCCAGTAGCAAACAATCTCTCTTGGAGACCCAGTACTTC

d_gene: -
j_gene: TRBJ1-2
len: 15
v_gene: TRBV6-5
abundance: -
CDR3aa: CASSYQRQGRDGHTF
CDR3nt: TGTGCCAGCAGTTACCAAAGGCAGGGGCGTGATGGCCACACCTTC

d_gene: TRBD2
j_gene: TRBJ2-7
len: 14
v_gene: TRBV28
abundance: -
CDR3aa: CASRPQGLTYEQYF
CDR3nt: TGTGCCAGCAGACCTCAGGGACTAACCTACGAGCAGTACTTC

d_gene: -
j_gene: TRBJ1-4
len: 14
v_gene: TRBV2
abundance: -
CDR3aa: CASSESDSNEKLFF
CDR3nt: TGTGCCAGCAGTGAATCAGACAGTAATGAAAAACTGTTTTTT

d_gene: -
j_gene: TRBJ1-2
len: 13
v_gene: TRBV18
abundance: -
CDR3aa: CASSRYKGDGYTF
CDR3nt: TGTGCCAGCTCACGGTATAAGGGAGATGGCTACACCTTC

d_gene: -
j_gene: TRBJ2-6
len: 15
v_gene: TRBV6-1
abundance: -
CDR3aa: CASSEGGSGANVLTF
CDR3nt: TGTGCCAGCAGTGAAGGCGGCTCTGGGGCCAACGTCCTGACTTTC

d_gene: TRBD1
j_gene: TRBJ1-2
len: 16
v_gene: TRBV5-1
abundance: -
CDR3aa: CASSLTPGQGFRGYTF
CDR3nt: TGCGCCAGCAGCTTGACACCGGGACAGGGGTTCCGCGGCTACACCTTC

d_gene: -
j_gene: TRBJ2-4
len: 14
v_gene: TRBV4-1
abundance: -
CDR3aa: CASSFGGAGNIQYF
CDR3nt: TGCGCCAGCAGCTTCGGGGGAGCGGGAAACATTCAGTACTTC

d_gene: -
j_gene: TRBJ1-2
len: 13
v_gene: TRBV19
abundance: once
CDR3aa: CATTRDRIYGYTF
CDR3nt: TGTGCTACTACTAGAGACAGGATCTATGGCTACACCTTC

d_gene: -
j_gene: TRBJ2-1
len: 15
v_gene: TRBV15
abundance: -
CDR3aa: CATSRDSPVYNEQFF
CDR3nt: TGTGCCACCAGCAGAGATAGCCCAGTTTACAATGAGCAGTTCTTC

d_gene: -
j_gene: TRBJ2-3
len: 12
v_gene: TRBV2
abundance: -
CDR3aa: CASRGDADTQYF
CDR3nt: TGTGCCAGCAGAGGGGATGCGGATACGCAGTATTTT

d_gene: TRBD1
j_gene: TRBJ2-2
len: 14
v_gene: TRBV25-1
abundance: -
CDR3aa: CASSDRGRTGELFF
CDR3nt: TGTGCCAGCAGTGACAGGGGGCGTACCGGGGAGCTGTTTTTT

d_gene: -
j_gene: TRBJ1-1
len: 15
v_gene: TRBV27
abundance: -
CDR3aa: CASSYNGHMNTEAFF
CDR3nt: TGTGCCAGCAGCTATAACGGACATATGAACACTGAAGCTTTCTTT

d_gene: -
j_gene: TRBJ2-7
len: 15
v_gene: TRBV5-4
abundance: -
CDR3aa: CASSSRLKSSYEQYF
CDR3nt: TGTGCCAGCAGCTCCCGACTGAAGAGCTCCTACGAGCAGTACTTC

d_gene: -
j_gene: TRBJ1-1
len: 14
v_gene: TRBV11-2
abundance: -
CDR3aa: CASSTRGADTEAFF
CDR3nt: TGTGCCAGCAGCACCCGGGGGGCAGACACTGAAGCTTTCTTT

d_gene: -
j_gene: TRBJ2-3
len: 15
v_gene: TRBV7-9
abundance: -
CDR3aa: CASSVRGPSTDTQYF
CDR3nt: TGTGCCAGCAGCGTCCGAGGGCCCAGCACAGATACGCAGTATTTT

d_gene: -
j_gene: TRBJ2-1
len: 16
v_gene: TRBV4-2
abundance: -
CDR3aa: CASSQEKAGTYNEQFF
CDR3nt: TGTGCCAGCAGCCAAGAGAAGGCAGGGACCTACAATGAGCAGTTCTTC

d_gene: -
j_gene: TRBJ2-7
len: 14
v_gene: TRBV5-1
abundance: -
CDR3aa: CASSLQAGDYEQYF
CDR3nt: TGCGCCAGCAGCCTCCAGGCAGGGGACTACGAGCAGTACTTC

d_gene: TRBD1
j_gene: TRBJ2-6
len: 18
v_gene: TRBV5-1
abundance: -
CDR3aa: CASSPNPGQGSGANVLTF
CDR3nt: TGCGCCAGCAGCCCGAATCCGGGACAGGGTTCGGGGGCCAACGTCCTGACTTTC

d_gene: TRBD1
j_gene: TRBJ1-3
len: 14
v_gene: TRBV5-6
abundance: -
CDR3aa: CASSLTGGRNTIYF
CDR3nt: TGTGCCAGCAGCCTAACAGGGGGCAGAAACACCATATATTTT

d_gene: -
j_gene: TRBJ1-5
len: 13
v_gene: TRBV7-8
abundance: -
CDR3aa: CASARGADQPQHF
CDR3nt: TGTGCCAGCGCTCGGGGGGCGGATCAGCCCCAGCATTTT

d_gene: TRBD1
j_gene: TRBJ1-3
len: 16
v_gene: TRBV6-6
abundance: -
CDR3aa: CASSRALGTGENTIYF
CDR3nt: TGTGCCAGCAGCCGGGCACTCGGGACAGGGGAAAACACCATATATTTT

d_gene: -
j_gene: TRBJ2-3
len: 12
v_gene: TRBV7-2
abundance: -
CDR3aa: CASSSGLGTQYF
CDR3nt: TGTGCCAGCAGCTCTGGTCTCGGTACGCAGTATTTT

d_gene: -
j_gene: TRBJ2-7
len: 16
v_gene: TRBV27
abundance: -
CDR3aa: CASSPENLATLRGQYF
CDR3nt: TGTGCCAGCAGCCCGGAGAACTTAGCTACCCTACGTGGGCAGTACTTC

d_gene: TRBD1
j_gene: TRBJ1-1
len: 15
v_gene: TRBV5-1
abundance: -
CDR3aa: CASSIRQGRDTEAFF
CDR3nt: TGCGCCAGCAGCATCAGACAGGGGCGGGACACTGAAGCTTTCTTT

d_gene: -
j_gene: TRBJ1-5
len: 16
v_gene: TRBV2
abundance: -
CDR3aa: CASSEIHRDSNQPQHF
CDR3nt: TGTGCCAGCAGTGAAATCCACAGGGATAGCAATCAGCCCCAGCATTTT

d_gene: -
j_gene: TRBJ2-3
len: 17
v_gene: TRBV4-1
abundance: -
CDR3aa: CASSQEEGPGHTDTQYF
CDR3nt: TGCGCCAGCAGCCAAGAGGAGGGACCGGGCCACACAGATACGCAGTATTTT